Each of the 24 T cell receptor beta chains below was sequenced from the same sample in a study of blood T cell repertoires in COVID-19. Some clones are missing from TCRdb's copy, which holds only in-frame ones; the method was immunoSEQ multiplex PCR. The sample holds tens of thousands of clones, 80% to 90% seen once. Sequenced sample: peripheral blood. These receptors all stem from a woman older than 75 with active COVID-19.

This chain links TRBV7-2 with TRBJ2-3; possibly TRBD1 for D (5 bases). Germline assignment: CDR1 SGHTA and CDR2 FQGNSA. The germline V and J ends were trimmed by 5 bases and 0 bases, with 15 bases remaining between them. The CDR3 is 16 amino acids. The CDR3 bases are TGTGCCAGCAGCCCCATTCGACAGTCTAGCACAGATACGCAGTATTTT. Protein product: CASSPIRQSSTDTQYF.

Notes on this clone: At one of its ends the junction is not consistent with the germline gene, which may arise from a read error. The chain carries TRBV18 and TRBJ1-5; 9 nucleotides align to TRBD1. Germline CDR1 and CDR2: KGHSH and LQKENI. The CDR3 is 16 residues long. The CDR3, as DNA: TGTGCCAGCTCACCGCAGTTAACAGGGGGCAAACAGCCCCAGCATTTT. This codes for CASSPQLTGGKQPQHF. Full variable domain (missing parts from reference TRBV18 and TRBJ1-5): NAGVMQNPRHLVRRRGQEARLRCSPMKGHSHVYWYRQLPEEGLKFMVYLQKENIIDESGMPKERFSAEFPKEGPSILRIQQVVRGDSAAYFCASSPQLTGGKQPQHFGDGTRLSIL.

This chain joins TRBV27 and TRBJ2-3; D may be TRBD1 (5 bases). The CDR3 covers 15 residues. Per germline, CDR1 MNHEY and CDR2 SMNVEV (reference sequence). Trimming stripped 2 bases from V and 5 bases from J, with 14 bases between. In nucleotides, the CDR3 is TGTGCCAGCAGTTTAAGGGCGATTAGGGGAGATACGCAGTATTTT. Protein: CASSLRAIRGDTQYF.

J is TRBJ1-5 and V is TRBV7-9; tentative D call: TRBD1 (5 bases). The CDR3 runs to 16 residues. Deletions cut 5 bases from V and 6 bases from J, with 20 bases between. Germline CDR1 and CDR2: SEHNR and FQNEAQ (reference sequence). In DNA, the CDR3 is TGTGCCAGCAGCCGACACGGGCAGGGAGGCGGTCAGCCCCAGCATTTT. It encodes CASSRHGQGGGQPQHF.

The chain joins TRBV7-2 to TRBJ2-2, with 10 positions matching TRBD2. Germline CDR1 reads SGHTA; CDR2 reads FQGNSA. The length of the CDR3 is 15 residues. V gave up 5 bases and J gave up 6 bases; unmatched junction bases: 6. CDR3 DNA: TGTGCCAGCAGCCCTACTAGCGGGAAGGCCGGGGAGCTGTTTTTT. Translated, it gives CASSPTSGKAGELFF.

The rearrangement uses TRBV6-1 and TRBJ1-1, with D tentatively TRBD1 (6 bases). The CDR3 covers 14 residues. CDR1 is MNHNS, CDR2 SASEGT, per germline. V was pared by 6 bases and J by 0 bases, with 11 bases between. The CDR3: CASREDSMNTEAFF. The CDR3 nucleotides are TGTGCCAGCAGAGAGGACAGCATGAACACTGAAGCTTTCTTT.

V usage is TRBV28 and J usage is TRBJ2-3; tentative D call: TRBD2 (5 bases). Trimming left V 5 bases short and J 2 bases short, with 14 bases between. The CDR3 spans 15 residues. Germline lookup yields CDR1 MDHEN and CDR2 SYDVKM. In nucleotides, the CDR3 is TGTGCCAGCAGTGCGCCCCAGCGGAACACAGATACGCAGTATTTT. Its translation: CASSAPQRNTDTQYF.

The chain combines TRBV28 with TRBJ1-1, with D perhaps TRBD1 (5 bases). Germline loops: CDR1 MDHEN, CDR2 SYDVKM. There are 13 residues in the CDR3. Trimming took off 3 bases at V and 10 bases at J, with 15 bases between the two ends. CDR3 residues: CASSFGDRGGAFF. CDR3 DNA: TGTGCCAGCAGTTTTGGAGACCGGGGGGGAGCTTTCTTT.

J is TRBJ2-3 and V is TRBV6-5, with D tentatively TRBD1 (5 bases). Per germline, CDR1 MNHEY and CDR2 SVGAGI. V was trimmed by 7 bases and J by 5 bases, leaving 13 bases between them. The CDR3 contains 13 residues. The CDR3 DNA follows: TGTGCCAGCACCAGGGTCTCAGGAGATACGCAGTATTTT. Amino acids: CASTRVSGDTQYF.

This clone appeared once. The chain couples TRBV5-1 to TRBJ2-1, with TRBD2 identical over 10 bases. The CDR3 contains 15 residues. The ends lost 1 base at V and 3 bases at J; junction bases unmatched: 1. The V gene's germline CDR1 is SGHRS and CDR2 YFSETQ. CDR3 region: CASSLTSGIYNEQFF. CDR3 nucleotide sequence: TGCGCCAGCAGCTTGACTAGCGGGATCTACAATGAGCAGTTCTTC.

The chain links TRBV24-1 to TRBJ2-1, with 7 bases that match TRBD1. Germline lookup yields CDR1 KGHDR and CDR2 SFDVKD. V trimming: 2 bases; J trimming: 1 base; junction bases outside the gene matches: 4. This CDR3 is built from 16 residues. The CDR3 nucleotides read TGTGCCACCAGTGATTCGGTGACAGGGTCCTACAATGAGCAGTTCTTC. Translated: CATSDSVTGSYNEQFF.

The chain recombines TRBV4-2 with TRBJ1-5; 7 positions match TRBD1. Germline loops: CDR1 LGHNA, CDR2 YNFKEQ. There are 14 residues in the CDR3. J gave up 3 bases and V 3 bases, and 2 bases lay outside the gene matches. CDR3 sequence reads: CASSQDRNNQPQHF. CDR3 in DNA: TGTGCCAGCAGCCAGGACAGGAACAATCAGCCCCAGCATTTT.

This sequence joins TRBV9 and TRBJ2-1; tentatively, D is TRBD2 (5 bases). CDR3 size: 15 residues. The germline V gene has CDR1 SGDLS and CDR2 YYNGEE. V lost 4 bases and J 8 bases, leaving 19 bases between the germline ends. As DNA, the CDR3 is TGTGCCAGCAGCCCCCGGGTCGCAGCGGTGGATGAGCAGTTCTTC. Its protein is CASSPRVAAVDEQFF. The whole variable domain, remainder taken from reference TRBV9 and TRBJ2-1, is DSGVTQTPKHLITATGQRVTLRCSPRSGDLSVYWYQQSLDQGLQFLIQYYNGEERAKGNILERFSAQQFPDLHSELNLSSLELGDSALYFCASSPRVAAVDEQFFGPGTRLTVL.

The CDR3 DNA reads TGTGCCATCAGTAGACTAATCCAAGAGACCCAGTACTTC. This translates into CAISRLIQETQYF. The gene calls are TRBV10-3 and TRBJ2-5; possible D gene TRBD2, 5 bases. Germline V CDR1 and CDR2: ENHRY, SYGVKD. The CDR3 runs to 13 residues. V was shortened by 5 bases and J by 1 base, with 8 bases between the two germline ends.

V is TRBV6-2 or TRBV6-3 and J is TRBJ2-1; D gene unclear. This CDR3 spans 14 amino acids. CDR1 is MNHEY, CDR2 SVGEGT, per germline. Trimming pared 6 bases from V and 3 bases from J, leaving 12 bases between. For the CDR3, the DNA is TGTGCCAGCAGCGCTAGTCTCTTCTACAATGAGCAGTTCTTC. This translates into CASSASLFYNEQFF.

This chain uses TRBV4-3 with TRBJ2-2; the match to TRBD1 covers 7 bases. CDR1 is LGHNA and CDR2 is YSLEER in the germline V gene. The V segment lost 3 bases and the J segment 7 bases; nucleotides outside the gene matches: 5. The CDR3 loop spans 14 amino acids. DNA of the CDR3: TGCGCCAGCAGCCATCACAGGGGAAACGGGGAGCTGTTTTTT. It encodes CASSHHRGNGELFF.

The chain links TRBV18 to TRBJ2-5; a possible D gene is TRBD1 (6 bases). V was clipped by 1 base and J by 2 bases, with 11 bases between them. This CDR3 region has 15 residues. Germline CDR1 is KGHSH and CDR2 is LQKENI. The CDR3 sequence is CASSPQGTRQETQYF. The CDR3 DNA is TGTGCCAGCTCACCACAGGGGACAAGACAAGAGACCCAGTACTTC.

CDR3 in DNA: TGTGCCAGCAGTTACGAAAAGGGGTTAACGCAGTATTTT. It encodes CASSYEKGLTQYF. The V gene is TRBV6-5, the J gene TRBJ2-3; possible D gene TRBD1, 5 bases. Germline CDR1 MNHEY, CDR2 SVGAGI. There are 13 residues in the CDR3. The germline V and J ends were trimmed by 2 bases and 9 bases, with 12 bases remaining between them.

The chain links TRBV29-1 to TRBJ2-1; TRBD1 is a possible D gene (6 bases). This CDR3 has 17 amino acids. V was clipped by 1 base and J by 0 bases, with 16 bases between them. CDR1 is SQVTM, CDR2 ANQGSEA, per germline. The CDR3 bases are TGCAGCGTTGAAGCGACCGGGACATCGAGCTCCTACAATGAGCAGTTCTTC. It encodes CSVEATGTSSSYNEQFF.

This clone was counted a few times. The chain joins TRBV4-2 to TRBJ2-7, with TRBD2 matching 8 bases. There are 14 residues in the CDR3. Germline V gives CDR1 LGHNA, CDR2 YNFKEQ. Unmatched junction bases numbered 9, after V lost 5 bases and J lost 6 bases. The CDR3: CASSSPWREAEQYF. CDR3 coding DNA: TGTGCCAGCAGCTCGCCCTGGCGGGAGGCCGAGCAGTACTTC.

This clone was counted between two and nine times. The V gene is TRBV7-2, the J gene TRBJ2-7, with 10 positions matching TRBD2. CDR3 length: 16 residues. The V and J ends lost 4 bases and 3 bases, in that order; junction bases with no gene match: 9. Germline lookup yields CDR1 SGHTA and CDR2 FQGNSA. This chain's CDR3 is CASSSRGTSVGYEQYF. CDR3 sequence (DNA): TGTGCCAGCAGCTCCCGAGGGACTAGCGTCGGCTACGAGCAGTACTTC.

The chain combines TRBV7-2 with TRBJ2-5, with TRBD2 as a possible D gene (6 bases). Deletions cut 0 bases from V and 5 bases from J, with 13 bases between. The CDR3 runs to 15 residues. CDR1 is SGHTA, CDR2 FQGNSA, per germline. The CDR3 sequence is CASSLAAGTWETQYF. The CDR3 nucleotides read TGTGCCAGCAGCTTAGCAGCGGGCACTTGGGAGACCCAGTACTTC.

The gene calls are TRBV28 and TRBJ2-1; 7 positions agree with TRBD2. Germline trimming cut 6 bases from V and 6 bases from J; bases unmatched to any gene: 11. The CDR3 is 15 residues long. CDR1 MDHEN and CDR2 SYDVKM come from the germline V gene. In nucleotides, the CDR3 is TGTGCCAGCAGGGCAGGCGGGGGAGGACGCAATGAGCAGTTCTTC. Its protein is CASRAGGGGRNEQFF.

This chain's CDR3 is CASSFDLTETQYF. CDR3 nucleotide sequence: TGTGCCAGCAGCTTCGACTTGACAGAGACCCAGTACTTC. This rearrangement joins TRBV9 to TRBJ2-5; D is unresolved. The CDR3 runs to 13 residues. V shed 4 bases and J shed 4 bases, with 11 bases lying between them. The germline V gene has CDR1 SGDLS and CDR2 YYNGEE.